The rows below give T cell receptor beta chains drawn from one sample of a study of T cell responses to AZD1222 COVID-19 vaccine. The table came from immunoSEQ multiplex PCR; TCRdb's copy has only in-frame clones and leaves some out. Of about 85,000 clones listed, 88% were seen once; the top ten hold 10% to 13%. The specimen was peripheral blood, collected on day 0 of MenACWY control vaccination. The receptors shown here come from an adult in good health. Both conserved end residues are part of each CDR3. The order of the fields is V gene, D gene, clone size, J gene, CDR3 protein, CDR3 DNA. D genes are given only for firm matches. Size values are once, few and many counts, or a class for expanded clones, and some rows have none.

>TRBV4-2|.|.|TRBJ2-7
CASSQGRIGDYEQYF
TGTGCCAGCAGCCAAGGTCGCATTGGGGACTACGAGCAGTACTTC
>TRBV6-1|.|.|TRBJ1-1
CASSEGGQNTEAFF
TGTGCCAGCAGTGAAGGTGGTCAGAACACTGAAGCTTTCTTT
>TRBV5-4|TRBD1|.|TRBJ1-2
CASSLAIGQGAVGYTF
TGTGCCAGCAGCTTGGCCATCGGACAGGGGGCAGTAGGCTACACCTTC
>TRBV30|.|.|TRBJ1-5
CAWSALLGDQPQHF
TGTGCCTGGAGTGCCCTCCTTGGGGATCAGCCCCAGCATTTT
>TRBV5-6|TRBD2|.|TRBJ2-7
CASSYPGLRSSYEQYF
TGTGCCAGCAGCTACCCGGGACTAAGAAGCTCCTACGAGCAGTACTTC
>TRBV7-6|.|few|TRBJ1-2
CASSLGEAGLARGNGYTF
TGTGCCAGCAGCTTAGGGGAAGCAGGGTTAGCGCGCGGGAATGGCTACACCTTC
>TRBV5-1|.|few|TRBJ2-5
CASSLPRGPNQETQYF
TGCGCCAGCAGCTTGCCCCGGGGGCCGAACCAAGAGACCCAGTACTTC
>TRBV28|.|.|TRBJ1-6
CASRLPQGISNSPLHF
TGTGCCAGCAGACTGCCACAGGGAATTAGCAATTCACCCCTCCACTTT
>TRBV30|.|.|TRBJ1-5
CAWSPGLGTQPQHF
TGTGCCTGGAGTCCGGGACTAGGGACTCAGCCCCAGCATTTT
>TRBV11-2|.|.|TRBJ1-1
CASSLNRAGSEAFF
TGTGCCAGCAGCTTAAATCGGGCCGGGAGCGAAGCTTTCTTT
>TRBV7-6|TRBD1|.|TRBJ1-4
CASSRTGGAGEKLFF
TGTGCCAGCAGCCGTACAGGGGGCGCCGGTGAAAAACTGTTTTTT
>TRBV2|TRBD1|.|TRBJ2-7
CASSLGTAGNSYEQYF
TGTGCCAGCAGCCTTGGGACAGCAGGCAACTCCTACGAGCAGTACTTC
>TRBV20-1|.|.|TRBJ2-5
CSASIGNIQETQYF
TGCAGTGCTAGTATCGGGAACATTCAAGAGACCCAGTACTTC
>TRBV2|.|.|TRBJ2-7
CASSAREAHEQYF
TGTGCCAGCAGTGCCAGGGAGGCCCACGAGCAGTACTTC
>TRBV7-8|.|.|TRBJ1-4
CASSSPGQNEKLFF
TGTGCCAGCAGCTCACCAGGGCAGAATGAAAAACTGTTTTTT
>TRBV18|TRBD1|.|TRBJ1-1
CASSPGQGLDRTEAFF
TGTGCCAGCTCACCGGGACAGGGGTTGGATAGGACTGAAGCTTTCTTT
>TRBV10-3|.|.|TRBJ2-3
CAISEGGDTQYF
TGTGCCATCAGCGAAGGTGGAGATACGCAGTATTTT
>TRBV7-3|TRBD1|.|TRBJ1-3
CASSSGQGPGNTIYF
TGTGCCAGCAGCTCGGGACAGGGGCCTGGAAACACCATATATTTT
>TRBV9|.|few|TRBJ2-5
CASSVARSETQYF
TGTGCCAGCAGCGTAGCACGATCGGAGACCCAGTACTTC
>TRBV19|.|once|TRBJ2-1
CASSSPGRGGGEQFF
TGTGCCAGTAGCTCGCCCGGCCGCGGAGGAGGTGAGCAGTTCTTC
>TRBV30|.|.|TRBJ1-3
CALDRSSGNTIYF
TGTGCCCTTGACAGGAGCTCTGGAAACACCATATATTTT
>TRBV4-1|TRBD1|.|TRBJ2-7
CASSQAGQGSHEQYF
TGCGCCAGCAGCCAAGCGGGACAGGGGTCCCACGAGCAGTACTTC
>TRBV29-1|.|medium-sized|TRBJ1-3
CSALPTAIGNTIYF
TGCAGCGCCCTCCCCACGGCGATTGGAAACACCATATATTTT
>TRBV5-4|TRBD2|once|TRBJ2-3
CASSLLLAGTDTQYF
TGTGCCAGCAGCTTATTACTAGCGGGCACAGATACGCAGTATTTT
>TRBV11-3|TRBD1|once|TRBJ2-1
CASSQRQGGEQFF
TGTGCCAGCAGCCAACGACAGGGCGGTGAGCAGTTCTTC
>TRBV19|.|.|TRBJ1-2
CAVRGGNYGYTF
TGTGCTGTACGTGGGGGCAACTATGGCTACACCTTC
>TRBV24-1|TRBD1|.|TRBJ2-1
CATSDPRQGDEQFF
TGTGCCACCAGTGATCCTCGACAGGGGGATGAGCAGTTCTTC
>TRBV5-1|.|.|TRBJ2-7
CASSLAGEAHEQYF
TGCGCCAGCAGCTTGGCAGGGGAGGCCCACGAGCAGTACTTC
>TRBV18|.|once|TRBJ2-3
CASSPSPPTAGTQYF
TGTGCCAGCTCACCATCGCCCCCGACGGCGGGTACGCAGTATTTT
>TRBV5-8|.|.|TRBJ2-6
CASSTTGRTISGANVLTF
TGTGCCAGCAGCACCACCGGACGGACCATCTCTGGGGCCAACGTCCTGACTTTC
>TRBV5-6|.|.|TRBJ2-7
CASMSPVRGNYEQYF
TGTGCCAGCATGTCCCCAGTCCGGGGGAACTACGAGCAGTACTTC
>TRBV6-1|.|.|TRBJ2-5
CASSEGIRGFETQYF
TGTGCCAGCAGTGAAGGGATTAGGGGGTTTGAGACCCAGTACTTC
>TRBV7-8|.|few|TRBJ1-1
CASAQGGYTEAFF
TGTGCCAGCGCTCAGGGAGGGTACACTGAAGCTTTCTTT
>TRBV5-1|.|.|TRBJ2-3
CASSLYGETTDTQYF
TGCGCCAGCAGCTTGTACGGGGAGACCACAGATACGCAGTATTTT
>TRBV3-1/TRBV3-2|TRBD2|once|TRBJ2-3
CASSPLAGGSTDTQYF
TGTGCCAGCAGCCCACTAGCGGGGGGTAGCACAGATACGCAGTATTTT
>TRBV28|TRBD2|.|TRBJ2-7
CASSKAGTSYEQYF
TGTGCCAGCAGCAAAGCGGGAACCTCCTACGAGCAGTACTTC
>TRBV4-2|TRBD2|once|TRBJ2-7
CASSQASGGPYEQYF
TGTGCCAGCAGCCAAGCGAGCGGGGGGCCCTACGAGCAGTACTTC
>TRBV6-5|TRBD1|.|TRBJ1-2
CASSLHGQGAGGYTF
TGTGCCAGCAGCCTCCATGGACAGGGGGCAGGTGGCTACACCTTC
>TRBV19|TRBD1|.|TRBJ1-6
CASKRDSNSPLHF
TGTGCCAGTAAAAGGGACAGTAATTCACCCCTCCACTTT
>TRBV18|.|once|TRBJ2-7
CASSPLGNEQYF
TGTGCCAGCTCACCGTTGGGGAACGAGCAGTACTTC
>TRBV4-2|.|.|TRBJ2-2
CASSQDGQRGAGELFF
TGTGCCAGCAGCCAAGATGGACAACGCGGGGCCGGGGAGCTGTTTTTT
>TRBV7-3|.|.|TRBJ1-6
CASSVSGVGSPLHF
TGTGCCAGCAGCGTTAGCGGGGTCGGTTCACCCCTCCACTTT
>TRBV6-5|TRBD1|.|TRBJ2-7
CASKNQGTGPYEQYF
TGTGCCAGCAAAAACCAGGGGACAGGGCCCTACGAGCAGTACTTC